This TCR beta chain was retrieved from a study of T cell responses to AZD1222 COVID-19 vaccine. Study conclusions and caveats: Most donors were white British, females outnumbered males, and clonal diversity was possibly underestimated. Epitopes outside B.1.351 and B.1.1.7 mutated regions reportedly drew nearly half of spike TCRs. Increased Spike-specific TCR breadth and depth were observed after two AZD1222 doses.

Method: immunoSEQ multiplex PCR; TCRdb's copy keeps in-frame clones and lacks some. The top ten hold around 3% of the sample, which has over 150,000 clones, around 90% seen once. Details on this clone: What it binds is not known.

This CDR3 region has 15 residues. CDR1 LGHNA and CDR2 YNFKEQ come from the germline V gene. Deletions cut 1 base from V and 3 bases from J, with 13 bases between. V is TRBV4-2 and J is TRBJ2-7, with D perhaps given as TRBD1 or TRBD2 (5 bases each). The sequenced sample was peripheral blood, obtained on day 0 of AZD1222 vaccination. The source is an adult in good health. CDR3 sequence (DNA): TGTGCCAGCAGCCAAGGAGGGGAGATAGTCTACGAGCAGTACTTC. It is translated as CASSQGGEIVYEQYF.